The 15 T cell receptor beta chains listed next were all sequenced from one sample in a study of T cells after yellow fever vaccination. MiXCR, applied by TCRdb to the 5' RACE reads, yields one record per CDR3 protein. Of some 220,000 distinct CDR3 sequences listed, approximately 3% are singletons. The sample here was CD4+ T cells sorted from PBMCs, taken 10 days after the yellow fever booster vaccination. Source of these receptors: a young man who received the YFV17D yellow fever vaccine.

This clonotype was found many times. This sequence joins TRBV12-3 or TRBV12-4 and TRBJ2-7; possibly TRBD1 or TRBD2 for D (5 bases each). This CDR3 contains 14 residues. The V and J ends lost 5 bases and 6 bases respectively, with 17 bases between them. CDR3 in DNA: TGTGCCAGCAGTCCTCCGGGACCCCTGTCCGAGCAGTACGTC. It translates to CASSPPGPLSEQYV.

This clonotype has ten or more counts. This chain connects TRBV30 to TRBJ1-6; no definite D call. The CDR3 covers 13 residues. V gave up 8 bases and J gave up 9 bases, with 17 bases separating them. The germline gives CDR1 GTSNPN, CDR2 SVGIG (reference sequence). The CDR3: CAAGSSRSSPLHF. In DNA, the CDR3 is TGTGCCGCGGGGAGTTCCCGGAGTTCACCCCTCCACTTT.

This clonotype was picked up many times. The chain has TRBV7-3 and TRBJ2-5; possibly TRBD1 or TRBD2 for D (6 bases each). Germline values: CDR1 SGHTA, CDR2 FQGTGA. The V end was cut by 3 bases, the J end by 5 bases, with 19 bases between. The CDR3 has 16 residues. CDR3 nucleotide sequence: TGTGCCAGCAGCTTGGGGCCTCCGGGGGCCCGGGAGACCCAGTACTTC. Amino acid sequence: CASSLGPPGARETQYF.

This clonotype occurred many times. This rearrangement joins TRBV30 to TRBJ2-3, with 11 bases aligning to TRBD2. The CDR3 covers 15 residues. CDR1 and CDR2 (germline): GTSNPN, SVGIG (reference sequence). J was trimmed by 6 bases and V by 0 bases; bases with no gene match: 5. The CDR3 region has the DNA TGTGCCTGGAGTGTACTAGCGGGGGCCGGGGATACGCAGTATTTT. Protein product: CAWSVLAGAGDTQYF.

This clonotype was picked up a small number of times. The chain joins TRBV2 to TRBJ2-7; TRBD1 matches at 10 bases. Germline CDR1 is SNHLY and CDR2 is FYNNEI. J gave up 4 bases and V 7 bases, and 10 bases lay outside the gene matches. The CDR3 sequence is 15 residues long. CDR3 coding DNA: TGTGCCAGCAAGGGACTCCGGGACAGGGGTTACGAGCAGTACGTC. Protein sequence: CASKGLRDRGYEQYV.

V gene TRBV5-4 combines with J gene TRBJ2-1; D remains unclear. The CDR3 is 14 amino acids. Trimming stripped 4 bases from V and 2 bases from J, with 10 bases between. Germline V lookup: CDR1 SGHNT, CDR2 YYREEE (reference sequence). CDR3: CASSPPDPYNEQFF. CDR3 sequence (DNA): TGTGCCAGCAGCCCGCCCGACCCCTACAATGAGCAGTTCTTC. The variable domain in full, completed from reference TRBV5-4 and TRBJ2-1, reads ETGVTQSPTHLIKTRGQQVTLRCSSQSGHNTVSWYQQALGQGPQFIFQYYREEENGRGNFPPRFSGLQFPNYSSELNVNALELDDSALYLCASSPPDPYNEQFFGPGTRLTVL.

The rearrangement joins TRBV4-1 to TRBJ1-4, with a tentative D call TRBD1 (5 bases). CDR3 length: 15 amino acids. Trimming left V 4 bases short and J 8 bases short, with 17 bases between. Germline V gene sequence: CDR1 MGHRA, CDR2 YSYEKL. CDR3 nucleotides: TGCGCCAGCAGCCCCCTCCCAGGGACCGAAGAAAAACTGTTTTTT. It is translated as CASSPLPGTEEKLFF.

This clonotype was detected ten times or more. This CDR3 is CASSLGQAGSPLHF. The CDR3 DNA reads as TGCGCCAGCAGCTTGGGGCAGGCGGGTTCACCCCTCCACTTT. The chain carries TRBV5-1 and TRBJ1-6; no clear D gene. Deletions cut 0 bases from V and 9 bases from J, with 10 bases between. CDR3 length: 14 residues. CDR1 and CDR2 from the germline V gene are SGHRS and YFSETQ.

The genes are TRBV7-3 and TRBJ2-3, with TRBD2 as a possible D gene (6 bases). The CDR3 has 16 residues. V dropped 5 bases and J dropped 0 bases, with 15 bases sitting between them. Germline CDR1 reads SGHTA; CDR2 reads FQGTGA. The CDR3 DNA reads as TGTGCCAGCAGCCCCCGGGTAGCGGCTAGCACAGATACGCAGTATTTT. Translation gives CASSPRVAASTDTQYF. Drawing the rest from reference TRBV7-3 and TRBJ2-3, the complete variable domain is GAGVSQTPSNKVTEKGKYVELRCDPISGHTALYWYRQSLGQGPEFLIYFQGTGAADDSGLPNDRFFAVRPEGSVSTLKIQRTERGDSAVYLCASSPRVAASTDTQYFGPGTRLTVL.

This clonotype showed up many times. This sequence joins TRBV6-5 and TRBJ1-6; D not resolved. The CDR3 spans 17 residues. The germline V gene encodes CDR1 MNHEY and CDR2 SVGAGI. V was cut by 5 bases and J by 1 base, with 15 bases left in between. This CDR3 reads CASSGLGLWSYNSPLHF. DNA of the CDR3: TGTGCCAGCAGTGGGTTGGGCCTGTGGTCCTATAATTCACCCCTCCACTTT.

J is TRBJ1-2 and V is TRBV7-9; D unresolved. V gave up 3 bases and J gave up 6 bases, with 14 bases separating them. CDR3 length equals 14 residues. CDR1 SEHNR and CDR2 FQNEAQ come from the germline V gene (reference sequence). The CDR3 loop is CASSFHPVDDGYTF. The CDR3 DNA follows: TGTGCCAGCAGCTTCCATCCAGTCGATGATGGCTACACCTTC.

This clonotype showed up many times. The chain employs TRBV2 and TRBJ2-3; TRBD2 agrees at 7 bases. V was clipped by 7 bases and J by 5 bases; unmatched bases: 12. The CDR3 has 15 residues. Germline assignment: CDR1 SNHLY and CDR2 FYNNEI. CDR3 region: CASKRLASRLDTQYF. In DNA form, the CDR3 reads TGTGCCAGCAAAAGACTAGCCTCGCGTTTAGATACGCAGTATTTT. The full variable domain, its missing parts supplied by reference TRBV2 and TRBJ2-3, is EPEVTQTPSHQVTQMGQEVILRCVPISNHLYFYWYRQILGQKVEFLVSFYNNEISEKSEIFDDQFSVERPDGSNFTLKIRSTKLEDSAMYFCASKRLASRLDTQYFGPGTRLTVL.

This clonotype has at least ten counts. The rearrangement joins TRBV28 to TRBJ2-7, with D possibly called TRBD1 or TRBD2 (5 bases each). This CDR3 has 12 amino acids. Trimming removed 3 bases at V and 5 bases at J, with 8 bases between. Germline CDR1 and CDR2: MDHEN and SYDVKM. The CDR3 here is CASSLGRNEQYF. Here the CDR3 DNA reads TGTGCCAGCAGTTTGGGACGGAACGAGCAGTACTTC.

The table lists this clonotype with a few counts. The V call is TRBV18, the J call TRBJ1-2; D remains ambiguous. The length of the CDR3 is 15 residues. Germline CDR1 KGHSH, CDR2 LQKENI. The V end lost 8 bases, the J end lost 7 bases, and 23 bases lay between the germline ends. The CDR3 bases are TGTGCCAGCACCTTAGGCGGCCTTAGGGAACCTGGCTACACCTTC. It encodes CASTLGGLREPGYTF.

The genes are TRBV20-1 and TRBJ2-3; perhaps D is TRBD1 or TRBD2 (6 bases each). V dropped 5 bases and J dropped 2 bases, with 14 bases sitting between them. Looked up from germline, CDR1 is DFQATT and CDR2 is SNEGSKA (reference sequence). The CDR3 length is 14 residues. In DNA, the CDR3 is TGCAGTGCTTACGGAGGGGGGCCCACAGATACGCAGTATTTT. This codes for CSAYGGGPTDTQYF.